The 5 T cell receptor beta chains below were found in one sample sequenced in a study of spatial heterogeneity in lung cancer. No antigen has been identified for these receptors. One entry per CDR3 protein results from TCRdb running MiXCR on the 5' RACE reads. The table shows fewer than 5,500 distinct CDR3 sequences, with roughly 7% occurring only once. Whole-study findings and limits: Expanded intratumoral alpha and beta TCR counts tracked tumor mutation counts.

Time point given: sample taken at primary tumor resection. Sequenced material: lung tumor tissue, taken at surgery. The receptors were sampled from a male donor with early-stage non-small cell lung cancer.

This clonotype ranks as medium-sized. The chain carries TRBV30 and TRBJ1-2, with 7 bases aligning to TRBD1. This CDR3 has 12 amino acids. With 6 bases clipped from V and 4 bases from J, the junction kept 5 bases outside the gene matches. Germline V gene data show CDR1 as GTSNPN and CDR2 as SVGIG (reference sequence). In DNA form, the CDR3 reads TGTGCCTGCGGACCAGGGGGCTATGGCTACACCTTC. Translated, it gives CACGPGGYGYTF.

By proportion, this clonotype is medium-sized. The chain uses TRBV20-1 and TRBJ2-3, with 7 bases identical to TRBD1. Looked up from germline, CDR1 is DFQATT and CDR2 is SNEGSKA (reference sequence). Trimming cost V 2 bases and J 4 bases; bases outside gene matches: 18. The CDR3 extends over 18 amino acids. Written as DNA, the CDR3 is TGCAGTGCTAGATATCCGACAGGGCCTCAGCGAGGGGCAGATACGCAGTATTTT. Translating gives CSARYPTGPQRGADTQYF.

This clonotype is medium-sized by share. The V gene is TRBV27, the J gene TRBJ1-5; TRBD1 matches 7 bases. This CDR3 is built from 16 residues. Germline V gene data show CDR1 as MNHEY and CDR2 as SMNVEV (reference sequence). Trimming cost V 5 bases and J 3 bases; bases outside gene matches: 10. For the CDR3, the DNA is TGTGCCAGCAGTGGAGCCGGGACAGAAGACAATCAGCCCCAGCATTTT. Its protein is CASSGAGTEDNQPQHF.

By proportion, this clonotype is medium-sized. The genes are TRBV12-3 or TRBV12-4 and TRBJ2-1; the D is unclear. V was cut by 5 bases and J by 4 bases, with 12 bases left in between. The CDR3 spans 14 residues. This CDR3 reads CASSKADPYNEQFF. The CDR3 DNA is TGTGCCAGCAGTAAGGCGGACCCTTACAATGAGCAGTTCTTC.

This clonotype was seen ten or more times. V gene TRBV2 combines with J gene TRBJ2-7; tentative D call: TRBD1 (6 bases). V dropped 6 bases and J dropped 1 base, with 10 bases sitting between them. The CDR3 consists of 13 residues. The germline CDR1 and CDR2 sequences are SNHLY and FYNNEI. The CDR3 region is CASSLDRSYEQYF. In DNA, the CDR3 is TGTGCCAGCAGCTTAGACAGGTCCTACGAGCAGTACTTC.